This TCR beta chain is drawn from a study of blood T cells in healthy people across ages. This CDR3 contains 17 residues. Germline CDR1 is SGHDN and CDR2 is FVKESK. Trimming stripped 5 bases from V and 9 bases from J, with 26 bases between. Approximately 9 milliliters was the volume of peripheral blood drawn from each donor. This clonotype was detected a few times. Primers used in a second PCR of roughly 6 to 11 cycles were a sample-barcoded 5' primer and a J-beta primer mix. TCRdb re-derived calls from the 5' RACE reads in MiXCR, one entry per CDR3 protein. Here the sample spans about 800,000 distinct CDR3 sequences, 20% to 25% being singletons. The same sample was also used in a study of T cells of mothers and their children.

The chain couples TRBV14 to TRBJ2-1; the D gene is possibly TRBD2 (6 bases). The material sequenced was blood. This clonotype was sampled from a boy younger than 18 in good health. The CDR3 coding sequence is TGTGCCAGCAGCTCCCAAAGGAGGGACTTACCTCCACCTGAGCAGTTCTTC. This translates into CASSSQRRDLPPPEQFF.